This T cell receptor beta chain is drawn from a study of breast tumors, draining lymph nodes, adjacent tissues. The lymph nodes were axillary draining lymph nodes from breast cancer patients. Study-wide results and limits: Most tumor T cells seemingly derive from lymph node, then expand in tumor. Tumors had less TCR diversity than lymph nodes, more than nontumor tissue. Compared with basal-like, luminal-like tumors shared significantly more repertoire with nontumor tissue.

A remark on this clonotype: Its target is unknown. This may stem from a read error, because a much larger clone lies one nucleotide away.

The germline V gene encodes CDR1 DFQATT and CDR2 SNEGSKA (reference sequence). This CDR3 is built from 15 residues. TCRdb re-derived calls from the multiplex PCR reads in MiXCR, one entry per CDR3 protein. In the table there are about 270,000 distinct CDR3 sequences, over 25% of which are singletons. The sequence came from a female donor with breast cancer. Some clones in this sample may be carry-over from other donors' samples. The sequenced sample was axillary lymph node tissue. This chain links TRBV20-1 with TRBJ2-1; D might be TRBD2 (5 bases). The CDR3 region has the DNA TGCAGTGCTGGAGAGTTAGCGAGCTCCTACAATGAGCAGTTCTTC. It codes for CSAGELASSYNEQFF.